This TCR beta chain was sequenced during a study of shared clonotypes between healthy human individuals. Deep-level assay runs were performed. Clones were sequenced by immunoSEQ multiplex PCR, and TCRdb holds only the in-frame ones, with some missing. This table holds approximately 340,000 clones, about 70% found once. Germline V gene data show CDR1 as MDHEN and CDR2 as SYDVKM. V lost 5 bases and J 0 bases, leaving 9 bases between the germline ends. The CDR3 is made up of 14 amino acids. The chain links TRBV28 to TRBJ2-3, with a weak D call TRBD2 (6 bases). The TCR comes from a man aged 25 to 40 in good health. The sample was memory CD4+ T cells sorted from blood. Subset of the sample: CD45RA-negative fraction. The CDR3 DNA is TGTGCCAGCAGTCCAGCGGGCAGCACAGATACGCAGTATTTT. This gives the protein CASSPAGSTDTQYF.